This TCR beta chain derives from a study of T-cell memory formation after mild COVID-19. Study-wide context: The TCR clusters were mostly specific to one donor.

Study-wide results and limits: Some responding clones appeared in pre-infection memory, suggesting cross-reactive memory joined. Whether second-wave clones peaking at day 37 were SARS-CoV-2 specific went unconfirmed.

As for this clonotype: Its target is unknown.

This CDR3 spans 13 amino acids. Trimming removed 7 bases from V and 5 bases from J, with 15 bases in between. From germline, CDR1 is SGHRS and CDR2 YFSETQ. With constant-segment primers, 5'RACE yielded cDNA libraries of TCR alpha and TCR beta that carried sample barcodes and UMIs. TCRdb recomputed calls from the 5' RACE reads with MiXCR, one row per CDR3 protein. The sample holds about 430,000 distinct CDR3 sequences, 20% to 25% seen once. This rearrangement joins TRBV5-1 to TRBJ1-1; perhaps TRBD1 as D (5 bases). The sample consisted of PBMCs or a T cell subset sorted from them (not recorded which). The TCR originated in an adult woman who had mild COVID-19 (a few samples of this study predate the infection). Cell type and time point are not known. This CDR3 is CASGRGGRTEAFF. CDR3 DNA: TGCGCCAGCGGAAGGGGAGGAAGGACTGAAGCTTTCTTT. Complete variable domain (other parts from reference TRBV5-1 and TRBJ1-1): KAGVTQTPRYLIKTRGQQVTLSCSPISGHRSVSWYQQTPGQGLQFLFEYFSETQRNKGNFPGRFSGRQFSNSRSEMNVSTLELGDSALYLCASGRGGRTEAFFGQGTRLTVV.